The rows below give T cell receptor beta chains drawn from one sample of a study of blood T cell repertoires in COVID-19. Sequenced by immunoSEQ multiplex PCR; TCRdb stores in-frame clones only, minus some. Found here are about 35,000 clones, approximately 82% of them singletons; the top ten hold around 41%. The sequenced sample consisted of peripheral blood. These receptors were collected from an older man with active or convalescent COVID-19. The CDR3 runs from the conserved cysteine through the conserved F or W. A D gene is named only where the DNA matches it firmly. Part of the rows lack a size; the others show once, few, many or a class for expanded clones.

CDR3 DNA: TGTGCAGGCGGGGGACTAGCGGCAACGTACAATGAGCAGTTCTTC
CDR3 protein: CAGGGLAATYNEQFF
V gene: TRBV6-5
J gene: TRBJ2-1
clone size: .
D gene: TRBD2

CDR3 DNA: TGTGCCAGCAGCCCCGACAGGGCAAGCTCCTACGAGCAGTACTTC
CDR3 protein: CASSPDRASSYEQYF
V gene: TRBV5-4
J gene: TRBJ2-7
clone size: .
D gene: TRBD1

CDR3 DNA: TGTGCCAGCAGCCCCAGGTCGGCAGGCGATGGCTACACCTTC
CDR3 protein: CASSPRSAGDGYTF
V gene: TRBV7-2
J gene: TRBJ1-2
clone size: .
D gene: .

CDR3 DNA: TGTGCCAGCAGGCTATTAGCGGGGAAGACCTACGAGCAGTACTTC
CDR3 protein: CASRLLAGKTYEQYF
V gene: TRBV2
J gene: TRBJ2-7
clone size: .
D gene: TRBD2

CDR3 DNA: TGCGCCAGCAGCTTGGCCGCAGCGGGATTGGACGAGCAGTACTTC
CDR3 protein: CASSLAAAGLDEQYF
V gene: TRBV5-1
J gene: TRBJ2-7
clone size: .
D gene: TRBD2

CDR3 DNA: TGCGCCAGCAGCCGAGACAGGCATGAAAAACTGTTTTTT
CDR3 protein: CASSRDRHEKLFF
V gene: TRBV4-3
J gene: TRBJ1-4
clone size: .
D gene: .

CDR3 DNA: TGTGCCAGTACCAACTCCGGCACAGATACGCAGTATTTT
CDR3 protein: CASTNSGTDTQYF
V gene: TRBV19
J gene: TRBJ2-3
clone size: few
D gene: .

CDR3 DNA: TGCGCCAGCAGCTCACCCGGGACAGGGCTCAATGAGCAGTTCTTC
CDR3 protein: CASSSPGTGLNEQFF
V gene: TRBV5-1
J gene: TRBJ2-1
clone size: .
D gene: TRBD1

CDR3 DNA: TGTGCCAGCAGCTTAGCCCTGACTAGCGGGAGATCAATTGAGCAGTTCTTC
CDR3 protein: CASSLALTSGRSIEQFF
V gene: TRBV7-9
J gene: TRBJ2-1
clone size: .
D gene: TRBD2

CDR3 DNA: TGTGCCAGCATCCGGACAGGGGGCGCAAGGAATGAGCAGTTCTTC
CDR3 protein: CASIRTGGARNEQFF
V gene: TRBV11-3
J gene: TRBJ2-1
clone size: few
D gene: TRBD1

CDR3 DNA: TGTGCCAGCAGTCCGGAGGGTAACTATGGCTACACCTTC
CDR3 protein: CASSPEGNYGYTF
V gene: TRBV27
J gene: TRBJ1-2
clone size: .
D gene: .

CDR3 DNA: TGTGCCAGCAGTTTATCGACGGCAGGGGGAAACACTGAAGCTTTCTTT
CDR3 protein: CASSLSTAGGNTEAFF
V gene: TRBV27
J gene: TRBJ1-1
clone size: .
D gene: TRBD1

CDR3 DNA: TGTGCCAGCAGCTTCCACTATAATTCACCCCTCCACTTT
CDR3 protein: CASSFHYNSPLHF
V gene: TRBV6-2/TRBV6-3
J gene: TRBJ1-6
clone size: .
D gene: .

CDR3 DNA: TGTGCCAGCAGTTTCGGGGGTCCGCGAAATGAGCAGTTCTTC
CDR3 protein: CASSFGGPRNEQFF
V gene: TRBV27
J gene: TRBJ2-1
clone size: .
D gene: .

CDR3 DNA: TGTGCCAGTAGTATAATGGGGGGGAACACTGAAGCTTTCTTT
CDR3 protein: CASSIMGGNTEAFF
V gene: TRBV19
J gene: TRBJ1-1
clone size: .
D gene: .

CDR3 DNA: TGTGCCAGCAGTTACCCCTCGCAGGAGGGCCAAGAGACCCAGTACTTC
CDR3 protein: CASSYPSQEGQETQYF
V gene: TRBV6-5
J gene: TRBJ2-5
clone size: .
D gene: .

CDR3 DNA: TGTGCCAGCAGCGTCGGAAGCGGGACCCCTTCCTACGAGCAGTACTTC
CDR3 protein: CASSVGSGTPSYEQYF
V gene: TRBV9
J gene: TRBJ2-7
clone size: .
D gene: TRBD2

CDR3 DNA: TGTGCCACGGGAAGGGGGCGAGGGAATGAGCAGTTCTTC
CDR3 protein: CATGRGRGNEQFF
V gene: TRBV13
J gene: TRBJ2-1
clone size: .
D gene: TRBD1

CDR3 DNA: TGTGCCAGCAGTTACCCCAGAGTGGGCGGGAGCTATGAGCAGTTCTTC
CDR3 protein: CASSYPRVGGSYEQFF
V gene: TRBV6-5
J gene: TRBJ2-1
clone size: .
D gene: TRBD2

CDR3 DNA: TGCAGCTTGTACCGGACTAGCGGGAGTCGAGAGCAGTTCTTC
CDR3 protein: CSLYRTSGSREQFF
V gene: TRBV29-1
J gene: TRBJ2-1
clone size: .
D gene: TRBD2

CDR3 DNA: TGTGCCATCAGTTTGACTAGCGAATACGAGCAGTACTTC
CDR3 protein: CAISLTSEYEQYF
V gene: TRBV10-3
J gene: TRBJ2-7
clone size: .
D gene: TRBD2

CDR3 DNA: TGTGCCAGCAAGGAGGACAGCCGTGGCTACACCTTC
CDR3 protein: CASKEDSRGYTF
V gene: TRBV6-5
J gene: TRBJ1-2
clone size: .
D gene: .

CDR3 DNA: TGCGCCAGCAGGCCTCGCGCGGGTGGGTACGAGCAGTACTTC
CDR3 protein: CASRPRAGGYEQYF
V gene: TRBV5-1
J gene: TRBJ2-7
clone size: .
D gene: .

CDR3 DNA: TGTGCCAGCAGCTTAATGGGCCACCGGGGTGAAAAACTGTTTTTT
CDR3 protein: CASSLMGHRGEKLFF
V gene: TRBV7-8
J gene: TRBJ1-4
clone size: .
D gene: .

CDR3 DNA: TGTGCCTCTAAGGCGTGGGGGAGGGACACTGAAGCTTTCTTT
CDR3 protein: CASKAWGRDTEAFF
V gene: TRBV10-3
J gene: TRBJ1-1
clone size: once
D gene: .

CDR3 DNA: TGCGCCAGCAGCTTGGATTGGGACAGGACCTACGAGCAGTACTTC
CDR3 protein: CASSLDWDRTYEQYF
V gene: TRBV5-1
J gene: TRBJ2-7
clone size: once
D gene: TRBD1

CDR3 DNA: TGCGCCAGCAGCGCGGAGGGGATCTATGGCTACACCTTC
CDR3 protein: CASSAEGIYGYTF
V gene: TRBV5-1
J gene: TRBJ1-2
clone size: many
D gene: .

CDR3 DNA: TGTGCCAGCTCACCCGACAGGGGGTTAAGGAACGAGCAGTACTTC
CDR3 protein: CASSPDRGLRNEQYF
V gene: TRBV18
J gene: TRBJ2-7
clone size: .
D gene: TRBD1

CDR3 DNA: TGTGCCAGCAGCTTAACCGGGACTAGCGGGTCTAACAATGAGCAGTTCTTC
CDR3 protein: CASSLTGTSGSNNEQFF
V gene: TRBV7-9
J gene: TRBJ2-1
clone size: once
D gene: TRBD2

CDR3 DNA: TGTGCCAGCAGTGAAGGGGCCGCAACTAATGAAAAACTGTTTTTT
CDR3 protein: CASSEGAATNEKLFF
V gene: TRBV2
J gene: TRBJ1-4
clone size: few
D gene: .

CDR3 DNA: TGTGCCAGCAGCTTTAGCGGGGGCTCCTACGAGCAGTACTTC
CDR3 protein: CASSFSGGSYEQYF
V gene: TRBV5-4
J gene: TRBJ2-7
clone size: .
D gene: TRBD2

CDR3 DNA: TGTGCCAGCAGTGCCCCGGGACGCGGGGCGGACGAGCAGTACTTC
CDR3 protein: CASSAPGRGADEQYF
V gene: TRBV27
J gene: TRBJ2-7
clone size: .
D gene: .

CDR3 DNA: TGTGCCAGTAGTATCGGAGGGCAGGGAATCGAGCAGTACTTC
CDR3 protein: CASSIGGQGIEQYF
V gene: TRBV19
J gene: TRBJ2-7
clone size: .
D gene: .

CDR3 DNA: TGTGCCAGCAAAAAACAGGATAGCTCTGGAAACACCATATATTTT
CDR3 protein: CASKKQDSSGNTIYF
V gene: TRBV27
J gene: TRBJ1-3
clone size: .
D gene: .

CDR3 DNA: TGTGCCAGCAGTGCCCGGGAGTTCACCTACGAGCAGTACTTC
CDR3 protein: CASSAREFTYEQYF
V gene: TRBV6-6
J gene: TRBJ2-7
clone size: .
D gene: .

CDR3 DNA: TGCGCCAGCAGACCTACTAGCACAGATACGCAGTATTTT
CDR3 protein: CASRPTSTDTQYF
V gene: TRBV5-1
J gene: TRBJ2-3
clone size: .
D gene: .

CDR3 DNA: TGCGCCAGCAGCTTGATGGGACTAGGGATTGAGACCCAGTACTTC
CDR3 protein: CASSLMGLGIETQYF
V gene: TRBV5-1
J gene: TRBJ2-5
clone size: .
D gene: TRBD2

CDR3 DNA: TGTGCCAGCAGCTTAGCGGGCGGGAGTGAGCAGTTCTTC
CDR3 protein: CASSLAGGSEQFF
V gene: TRBV27
J gene: TRBJ2-1
clone size: .
D gene: TRBD2

CDR3 DNA: TGTGCCAGCAGTGGGATCGGGGGGACCTATAATTCACCCCTCCACTTT
CDR3 protein: CASSGIGGTYNSPLHF
V gene: TRBV2
J gene: TRBJ1-6
clone size: .
D gene: .

CDR3 DNA: TGTGCCAGCAGCCTATTCAGGGGGGTAAATGAAAAACTGTTTTTT
CDR3 protein: CASSLFRGVNEKLFF
V gene: TRBV7-8
J gene: TRBJ1-4
clone size: .
D gene: TRBD1

CDR3 DNA: TGTGCCAGCTATACGGGAGGCCGGGGCAATGAGCAGTTCTTC
CDR3 protein: CASYTGGRGNEQFF
V gene: TRBV27
J gene: TRBJ2-1
clone size: .
D gene: TRBD2

CDR3 DNA: TGTGCCATCAACGAAGGACAGGGGGTCTATGGCTACACCTTC
CDR3 protein: CAINEGQGVYGYTF
V gene: TRBV10-3
J gene: TRBJ1-2
clone size: .
D gene: TRBD1

CDR3 DNA: TGCGCCAGCAGAGCGGGACAGGGGGCCAGCAATGAGCAGTTCTTC
CDR3 protein: CASRAGQGASNEQFF
V gene: TRBV5-1
J gene: TRBJ2-1
clone size: .
D gene: TRBD1

CDR3 DNA: TGTGCCAGCAGTTTCAGGCTAGCGGGTGGCACAGATACGCAGTATTTT
CDR3 protein: CASSFRLAGGTDTQYF
V gene: TRBV28
J gene: TRBJ2-3
clone size: .
D gene: TRBD2

CDR3 DNA: TGCGCCAGCAGCGCCGATACAGGGGTACCATCGGACAATGAGCAGTTCTTC
CDR3 protein: CASSADTGVPSDNEQFF
V gene: TRBV5-1
J gene: TRBJ2-1
clone size: once
D gene: TRBD1

CDR3 DNA: TGCAGTGCTAGTTCGTATGGCAGGGGGCAGGATAGCTATGGCTACACCTTC
CDR3 protein: CSASSYGRGQDSYGYTF
V gene: TRBV20-1
J gene: TRBJ1-2
clone size: .
D gene: TRBD1

CDR3 DNA: TGTGCCAGCAGCCAAGATGGGACAGGGTACAATGAGCAGTTCTTC
CDR3 protein: CASSQDGTGYNEQFF
V gene: TRBV3-1/TRBV3-2
J gene: TRBJ2-1
clone size: .
D gene: TRBD1

CDR3 DNA: TGTGCCAGCAGCGTAAGGTTGCGGGAGGGAGATACGCAGTATTTT
CDR3 protein: CASSVRLREGDTQYF
V gene: TRBV9
J gene: TRBJ2-3
clone size: .
D gene: TRBD2

CDR3 DNA: TGCGCCAGCAGCTTAGCGGGAGGGGTAGATGAGCAGTTCTTC
CDR3 protein: CASSLAGGVDEQFF
V gene: TRBV5-1
J gene: TRBJ2-1
clone size: .
D gene: TRBD2